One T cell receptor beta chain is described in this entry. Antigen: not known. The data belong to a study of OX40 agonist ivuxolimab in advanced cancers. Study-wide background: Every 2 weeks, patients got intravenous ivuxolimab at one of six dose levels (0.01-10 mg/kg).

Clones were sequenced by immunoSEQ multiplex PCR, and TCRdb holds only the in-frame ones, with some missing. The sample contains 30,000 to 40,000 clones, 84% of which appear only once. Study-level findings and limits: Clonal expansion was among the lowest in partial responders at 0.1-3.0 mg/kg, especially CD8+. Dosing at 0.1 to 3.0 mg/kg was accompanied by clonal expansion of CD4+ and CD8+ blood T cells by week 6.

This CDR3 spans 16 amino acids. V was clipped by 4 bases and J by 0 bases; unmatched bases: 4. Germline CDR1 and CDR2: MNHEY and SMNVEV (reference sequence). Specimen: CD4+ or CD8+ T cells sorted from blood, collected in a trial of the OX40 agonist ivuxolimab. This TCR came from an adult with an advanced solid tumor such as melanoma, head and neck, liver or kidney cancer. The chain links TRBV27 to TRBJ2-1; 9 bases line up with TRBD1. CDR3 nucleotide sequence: TGTGCCAGCAGTTCTAGACAGGGGGGCTCCTACAATGAGCAGTTCTTC. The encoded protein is CASSSRQGGSYNEQFF.